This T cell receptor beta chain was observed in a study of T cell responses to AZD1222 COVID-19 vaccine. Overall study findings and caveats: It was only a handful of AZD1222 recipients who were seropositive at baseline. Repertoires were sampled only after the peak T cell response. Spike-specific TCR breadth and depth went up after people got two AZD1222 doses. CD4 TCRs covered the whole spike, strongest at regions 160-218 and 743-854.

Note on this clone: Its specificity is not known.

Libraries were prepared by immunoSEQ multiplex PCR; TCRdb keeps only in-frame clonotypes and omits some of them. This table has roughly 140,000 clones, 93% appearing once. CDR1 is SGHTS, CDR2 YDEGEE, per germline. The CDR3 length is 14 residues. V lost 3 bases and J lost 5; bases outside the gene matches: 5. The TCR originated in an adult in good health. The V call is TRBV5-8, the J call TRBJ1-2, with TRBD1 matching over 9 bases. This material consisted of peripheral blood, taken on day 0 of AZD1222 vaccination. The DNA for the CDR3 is TGTGCCAGCAGCTCAGACAGGGGGTGGTATGGCTACACCTTC. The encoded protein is CASSSDRGWYGYTF.